This T cell receptor (beta chain) was recorded in a study of neurological immune-mediated disorders. The length of the CDR3 is 15 residues. J lost 3 bases, V lost 6 bases, and 5 bases had no gene match. From germline, CDR1 is SGHRS and CDR2 YFSETQ. This clonotype was seen repeatedly, ten times or more. The cDNA came from 5'RACE with 10-nucleotide random UMIs. MiXCR was run by TCRdb on the 5' RACE reads, yielding one entry per CDR3 protein. The top ten clones hold over 4% of a sample with fewer than 60,000 distinct CDR3 sequences, about 9.3% of them seen once. This receptor was obtained from a man aged 70-80 years with HTLV-1-associated myelopathy (HAM/TSP). The specimen was PBMCs. The genes are TRBV5-1 and TRBJ2-2, with 10 bases that match TRBD1. CDR3 amino acids: CASTLDRGDTGELFF. The CDR3 bases are TGCGCCAGCACCCTGGACAGGGGGGACACCGGGGAGCTGTTTTTT.